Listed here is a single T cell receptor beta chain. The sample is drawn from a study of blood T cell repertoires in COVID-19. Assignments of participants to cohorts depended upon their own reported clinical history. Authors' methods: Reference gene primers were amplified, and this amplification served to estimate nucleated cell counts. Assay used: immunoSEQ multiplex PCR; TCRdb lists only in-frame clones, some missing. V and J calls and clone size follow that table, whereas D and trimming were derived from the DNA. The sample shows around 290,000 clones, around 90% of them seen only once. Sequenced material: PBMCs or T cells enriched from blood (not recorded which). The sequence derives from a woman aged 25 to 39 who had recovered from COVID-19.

In DNA form, the CDR3 reads TGTGCCAGCGGCCCTAACTATGGCTACACCTTC. Its translation: CASGPNYGYTF. The rearrangement links TRBV28 to TRBJ1-2; no firm D call. Trimming stripped 8 bases from V and 0 bases from J, with 4 bases between. The CDR3 loop spans 11 amino acids. Per the germline V gene, CDR1 is MDHEN and CDR2 is SYDVKM.